The present entry profiles one T cell receptor beta chain with its context. Time point indicated: cycle 4 day 1 (C4D1), after 5 to 7 weeks of nivolumab. All patients experienced relapse after autologous stem cell transplantation, and brentuximab vedotin exposure was variable. The CDR3 is 14 amino acids. The V gene's germline CDR1 is MNHEY and CDR2 SVGAGI. Trimming cost V 0 bases and J 1 base, with 6 bases left between them. This sample stems from a study of PD-1 blockade in classical Hodgkin lymphoma. Study in general: Patients in the cohort were put on intravenous nivolumab, 3 mg/kg every 2 weeks.

TCRdb's table, derived via immunoSEQ multiplex PCR, lists solely in-frame clones and lacks some. This sample has tens of thousands of clones, with 65% to 85% found just once. The rearrangement uses TRBV6-5 and TRBJ1-1, with D possibly matching TRBD1 (6 bases). Source: peripheral blood mononuclear cells (PBMCs), taken before the fourth cycle of nivolumab. This clonotype was obtained from a human donor with classical Hodgkin lymphoma. CDR3 DNA sequence: TGTGCCAGCAGTTACTCGGGGGCGAACACTGAAGCTTTCTTT. Its protein product is CASSYSGANTEAFF.